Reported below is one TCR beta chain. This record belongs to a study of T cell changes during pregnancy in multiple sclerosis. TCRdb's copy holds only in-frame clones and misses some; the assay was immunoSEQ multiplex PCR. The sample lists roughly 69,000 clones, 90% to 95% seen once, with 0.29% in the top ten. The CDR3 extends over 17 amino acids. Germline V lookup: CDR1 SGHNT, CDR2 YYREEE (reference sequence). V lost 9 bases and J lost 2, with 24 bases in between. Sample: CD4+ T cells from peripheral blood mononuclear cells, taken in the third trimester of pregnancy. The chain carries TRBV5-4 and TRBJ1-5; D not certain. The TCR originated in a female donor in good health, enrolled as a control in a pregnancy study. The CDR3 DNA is TGTGCCACGGAGGAGATGGGTTCGTCATGGGGCAATCAGCCCCAGCATTTT. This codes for CATEEMGSSWGNQPQHF. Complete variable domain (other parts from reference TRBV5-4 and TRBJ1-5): ETGVTQSPTHLIKTRGQQVTLRCSSQSGHNTVSWYQQALGQGPQFIFQYYREEENGRGNFPPRFSGLQFPNYSSELNVNALELDDSALYLCATEEMGSSWGNQPQHFGDGTRLSIL.